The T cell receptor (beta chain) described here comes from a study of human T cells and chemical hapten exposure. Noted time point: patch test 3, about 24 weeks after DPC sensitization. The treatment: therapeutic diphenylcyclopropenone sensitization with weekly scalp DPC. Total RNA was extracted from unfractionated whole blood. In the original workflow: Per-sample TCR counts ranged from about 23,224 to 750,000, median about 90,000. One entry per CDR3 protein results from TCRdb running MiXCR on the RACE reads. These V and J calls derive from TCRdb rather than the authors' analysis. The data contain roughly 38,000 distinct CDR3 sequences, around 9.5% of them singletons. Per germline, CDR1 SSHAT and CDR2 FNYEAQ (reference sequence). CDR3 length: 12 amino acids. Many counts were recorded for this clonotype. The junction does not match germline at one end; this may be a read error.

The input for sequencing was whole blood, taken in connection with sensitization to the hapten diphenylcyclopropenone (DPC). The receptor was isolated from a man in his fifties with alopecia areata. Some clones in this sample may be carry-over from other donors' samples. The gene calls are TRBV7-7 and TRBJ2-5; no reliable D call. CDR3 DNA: TGTGCTAGCAGCCCCCTAGAACAGACCCAGTACTTC. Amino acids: CASSPLEQTQYF.